The 23 T cell receptor beta chains reported below all come from one sample, sequenced in a study of blood T cell repertoires in COVID-19. Profiled with immunoSEQ multiplex PCR; TCRdb holds only in-frame clones, not every one. The sample carries about 200,000 clones, 84% recorded once. The specimen was peripheral blood. The receptors shown here come from a woman in her seventies with active or convalescent COVID-19.

In this sample, this clone turned up a few times. J is TRBJ1-3 and V is TRBV5-1; 9 positions match TRBD1. The ends lost 4 bases at V and 0 bases at J; junction bases unmatched: 2. The CDR3 has 15 amino acids. Looked up from germline, CDR1 is SGHRS and CDR2 is YFSETQ. DNA of the CDR3: TGCGCCAGCAGCACGACAGGGGGCTCTGGAAACACCATATATTTT. Its protein is CASSTTGGSGNTIYF.

The chain recombines TRBV18 with TRBJ2-7, with TRBD1 identical over 9 bases. J lost 2 bases, V lost 9 bases, and 8 bases had no gene match. The germline gives CDR1 KGHSH, CDR2 LQKENI. This CDR3 spans 14 amino acids. The CDR3, as DNA: TGTGCCAGTTTAAAGGGACAGGGACCCTACGAGCAGTACTTC. It is translated as CASLKGQGPYEQYF.

The chain is built from TRBV28 and TRBJ2-7, with 8 positions matching TRBD1. The junction had 11 bases not matched to a gene; V was cut back by 5 bases and J by 2 bases. CDR3 length: 16 residues. CDR1 and CDR2 from the germline V gene are MDHEN and SYDVKM. As DNA, the CDR3 is TGTGCCAGCAGTCTTGCTACCGGGACAGGCACCTACGAGCAGTACTTC. As protein: CASSLATGTGTYEQYF.

The rearrangement joins TRBV11-2 to TRBJ2-1; the match to TRBD2 covers 10 bases. Germline CDR1 SGHAT, CDR2 FQNNGV. This CDR3 spans 17 amino acids. J lost 4 bases, V lost 4 bases, and 10 bases had no gene match. Here the CDR3 reads CASSSPSWTSGYNEQFF. The CDR3 DNA sequence: TGTGCCAGCAGCTCACCCAGTTGGACTAGCGGTTACAATGAGCAGTTCTTC. Full variable domain (outside the CDR3, taken from reference TRBV11-2 and TRBJ2-1): EAGVAQSPRYKIIEKRQSVAFWCNPISGHATLYWYQQILGQGPKLLIQFQNNGVVDDSQLPKDRFSAERLKGVDSTLKIQPAKLEDSAVYLCASSSPSWTSGYNEQFFGPGTRLTVL.

The rearrangement links TRBV5-1 to TRBJ1-2, with TRBD1 as a possible D gene (6 bases). Germline CDR1 reads SGHRS; CDR2 reads YFSETQ. Between the trimmed V and J ends, which lost 4 bases and 4 bases, there was a span of 14 bases. The CDR3 covers 14 residues. CDR3 DNA sequence: TGCGCCAGCAGCCTAGGGAGGGGGACCTATGGCTACACCTTC. Translation: CASSLGRGTYGYTF.

In this sample, this clone turned up a few times. The chain combines TRBV7-9 with TRBJ2-3, with 13 bases identical to TRBD2. The germline gives CDR1 SEHNR, CDR2 FQNEAQ (reference sequence). The CDR3 has 16 residues. V was pared by 6 bases and J by 4 bases, with 7 bases of the junction left unmatched. CDR3 sequence (DNA): TGTGCCAGCAGTAGGTGGACTAGCGGGAGTTCAGATACGCAGTATTTT. Translated: CASSRWTSGSSDTQYF.

V and J are TRBV15 and TRBJ2-5; a weak D match, TRBD1 (5 bases). The CDR3 has 19 residues. V lost 4 bases to trimming and J lost 0 bases, with 24 bases between them. Germline loops: CDR1 LNHNV, CDR2 YYDKDF (reference sequence). The CDR3 loop reads CATSTKNTGRLLYQETQYF. CDR3 nucleotides: TGTGCCACCAGCACTAAGAACACAGGAAGGCTATTGTACCAAGAGACCCAGTACTTC.

The chain has TRBV5-1 and TRBJ2-1; the match to TRBD2 covers 12 bases. The CDR3 has 17 amino acids. Trimming at V came to 0 bases and at J to 9 bases, leaving 10 bases not matched to a gene. The germline CDR1 and CDR2 sequences are SGHRS and YFSETQ. CDR3 loop: CASSLGLAGVLSGEQFF. CDR3 coding DNA: TGCGCCAGCAGCTTGGGACTAGCGGGAGTTCTTTCCGGTGAGCAGTTCTTC.

This clone was observed a single time. This rearrangement joins TRBV5-1 to TRBJ2-6; the match to TRBD1 covers 11 bases. After removal of 0 bases from V and 3 bases from J, the junction contained 5 bases not matched to a gene. Germline V gives CDR1 SGHRS, CDR2 YFSETQ. The CDR3 loop spans 18 amino acids. The CDR3 DNA reads TGCGCCAGCAGCTTGGGGACAGGGGGCGGAGGTGGGGCCAACGTCCTGACTTTC. Translation: CASSLGTGGGGGANVLTF.

V is TRBV5-6 and J is TRBJ2-3; D is perhaps TRBD2 (6 bases). CDR1 SGHDT and CDR2 YYEEEE come from the germline V gene. CDR3 length: 13 residues. Trimming pared 5 bases from V and 2 bases from J, leaving 9 bases between. This chain's CDR3 is CASSWTTTDTQYF. The CDR3 nucleotides are TGTGCCAGCAGTTGGACTACCACAGATACGCAGTATTTT.

V and J are TRBV9 and TRBJ1-4; D not certain. This CDR3 is built from 14 residues. V was clipped by 0 bases and J by 4 bases, with 7 bases between them. Germline V lookup: CDR1 SGDLS, CDR2 YYNGEE. The CDR3 is CASSVGSLNEKLFF. CDR3 in DNA: TGTGCCAGCAGCGTAGGCAGTCTTAATGAAAAACTGTTTTTT. Supplemented by reference TRBV9 and TRBJ1-4, the full variable domain reads DSGVTQTPKHLITATGQRVTLRCSPRSGDLSVYWYQQSLDQGLQFLIQYYNGEERAKGNILERFSAQQFPDLHSELNLSSLELGDSALYFCASSVGSLNEKLFFGSGTQLSVL.

In its sample, this clone was seen a few times. J is TRBJ1-5 and V is TRBV19, with 8 positions matching TRBD1. V trimming: 0 bases; J trimming: 0 bases; junction bases outside the gene matches: 7. Germline CDR1 and CDR2: LNHDA and SQIVND (reference sequence). The CDR3 is 18 residues long. The CDR3 spells CASSIEGTGFYSNQPQHF. DNA for the CDR3: TGTGCCAGTAGTATAGAAGGGACAGGATTTTATAGCAATCAGCCCCAGCATTTT.

The chain links TRBV6-5 to TRBJ2-5, with D possibly being TRBD1 (7 bases). The CDR3 is made up of 16 amino acids. Germline V CDR1 and CDR2: MNHEY, SVGAGI. The ends were cut back, 4 bases at V and 9 bases at J, with 24 bases in the middle. The CDR3 DNA sequence: TGTGCCAGCAGTTCCCTGGCGGGGACAGTCTTTGGGGCCCAGTACTTC. Residues: CASSSLAGTVFGAQYF.

The chain joins TRBV7-9 to TRBJ1-2, with a weak D call TRBD1 (6 bases). The germline gives CDR1 SEHNR, CDR2 FQNEAQ (reference sequence). With 8 bases removed from V and 7 bases from J, the gap between germline ends came to 23 bases. This CDR3 has 15 residues. In nucleotides, the CDR3 is TGTGCCAGCCTATCACAGGGAACAGGGTGGAGTGGCTACACCTTC. This encodes CASLSQGTGWSGYTF.

V is TRBV3-1 (or the pseudogene TRBV3-2) and J is TRBJ2-1; D unresolved. Germline values: CDR1 LGHDT, CDR2 YNNKEL (reference sequence). Trimming took 1 base from V and 1 from J, leaving 5 bases between them. CDR3 size: 14 residues. The CDR3 nucleotides read TGTGCCAGCAGCCAAGGGCAATCCTACAATGAGCAGTTCTTC. Protein sequence: CASSQGQSYNEQFF.

J is TRBJ2-2 and V is TRBV6-1, with D tentatively TRBD1 (5 bases). The CDR3 runs to 12 residues. Deletions cut 3 bases from V and 13 bases from J, with 12 bases between. The germline gives CDR1 MNHNS, CDR2 SASEGT. CDR3 residues: CASSDQGYGLFF. In DNA, the CDR3 is TGTGCCAGCAGTGACCAGGGCTATGGGCTGTTTTTT.

The chain joins TRBV21-1 to TRBJ2-7; TRBD2, the table's D call, lacks a check against the DNA. TRBV21-1 is shown as a pseudogene. The CDR3 length is 13 residues. DNA of the CDR3: TGTGCCAGCAAAGGCGGGAGCTCCTACGAGCAGTACTTC. The encoded protein is CASKGGSSYEQYF.

This chain links TRBV24-1 with TRBJ2-5; D perhaps matches TRBD2 (6 bases). The CDR3 runs 15 residues. Per the germline V gene, CDR1 is KGHDR and CDR2 is SFDVKD. Trimming stripped 3 bases from V and 5 bases from J, with 15 bases between. The CDR3 sequence: CATSDGGTGRETQYF. DNA of the CDR3: TGTGCCACCAGTGATGGGGGGACGGGCCGGGAGACCCAGTACTTC.

About this clone itself: Within the sample, other DNA sequences also encode this same CDR3. The CDR3 spells CASSFAGSYEQYF. In DNA form, the CDR3 reads TGTGCCAGCAGTTTCGCGGGTTCCTACGAGCAGTACTTC. The chain joins TRBV12-3 or TRBV12-4 to TRBJ2-7, with D possibly being TRBD2 (5 bases). The CDR3 is made up of 13 amino acids. Between the trimmed V and J ends, which lost 3 bases and 1 base, there was a span of 7 bases.

The V gene is TRBV5-1, the J gene TRBJ1-2; possible D gene TRBD1, 5 bases. Deletions cut 3 bases from V and 3 bases from J, with 15 bases between. Germline-derived CDR1 and CDR2 are SGHRS and YFSETQ. This CDR3 region has 15 residues. The CDR3 loop reads CASSSLGPGDYGYTF. The CDR3 region has the DNA TGCGCCAGCAGCTCCCTGGGACCGGGGGACTATGGCTACACCTTC.

This clone was seen a handful of times. The chain employs TRBV4-2 and TRBJ1-5; TRBD1 aligns across 9 bases. The CDR3 extends over 17 amino acids. Per germline, CDR1 LGHNA and CDR2 YNFKEQ. J was trimmed by 7 bases and V by 1 base; bases with no gene match: 11. CDR3 sequence: CASSQGVQGAQTQPQHF. The CDR3 coding sequence is TGTGCCAGCAGCCAAGGCGTACAGGGGGCGCAAACCCAGCCCCAGCATTTT.

The chain has TRBV9 and TRBJ2-1; 7 bases match TRBD2. V lost 0 bases to trimming and J lost 0 bases; unmatched junction nucleotides: 12. The CDR3 covers 19 residues. Germline CDR1 reads SGDLS; CDR2 reads YYNGEE. CDR3 DNA: TGTGCCAGCAGCGTAGACGGGACTAATCTCGTAAGCTCCTACAATGAGCAGTTCTTC. This sequence encodes CASSVDGTNLVSSYNEQFF.

CDR3 in DNA: TGTGCCTGCTCACCTTTCGGGACAGGGGGTCTTCTGGCCGAGCAGTACTTC. Protein product: CACSPFGTGGLLAEQYF. This rearrangement joins TRBV30 to TRBJ2-7; 11 bases map to TRBD1. This CDR3 contains 17 residues. The V segment lost 6 bases and the J segment 6 bases; nucleotides outside the gene matches: 19. Looked up from germline, CDR1 is GTSNPN and CDR2 is SVGIG (reference sequence). Full variable domain (rest looked up from reference TRBV30 and TRBJ2-7): SQTIHQWPATLVQPVGSPLSLECTVEGTSNPNLYWYRQAAGRGLQLLFYSVGIGQISSEVPQNLSASRPQDRQFILSSKKLLLSDSGFYLCACSPFGTGGLLAEQYFGPGTRLTVT.